This TCR beta chain was retrieved from a study of blood T cell repertoires in COVID-19. Study-wide context: The origin of the acute and convalescent COVID-19 samples was the United States, Italy and Spain. From T cells, B-cell-depleted T cells, or PBMCs came the material, which was cDNA or gDNA.

V was pared by 6 bases and J by 0 bases, with 8 bases of the junction left unmatched. This CDR3 has 16 amino acids. In the authors' workflow: From reference gene primer amplification, estimates of nucleated cell counts were derived. The protocol was immunoSEQ multiplex PCR, while the TCRdb copy is restricted to in-frame clones and leaves out a portion. The DNA was the basis for D and trimming; V, J and clone size are from that table. The table shows about 80,000 clones, with 91% occurring only once. This chain uses TRBV23-1 with TRBJ2-3; 8 nucleotides line up with TRBD1. TRBV23-1 is reported as an ORF; its role is uncertain. The specimen was peripheral blood. This receptor was obtained from a woman aged 50 to 60 in a cohort sampled during active COVID-19. The CDR3 spells CASSPGQGESTDTQYF. Written as DNA, the CDR3 is TGCGCCAGCAGCCCAGGACAGGGCGAAAGCACAGATACGCAGTATTTT.